Following are 31 T cell receptor beta chains from one sample sequenced in a study of T-cell reconstitution after alpha-beta-depleted transplantation in children. As it was prepared, the TCRbeta library received unique molecular identifiers. From the PCR reads, TCRdb called clonotypes with MiXCR, one entry per CDR3 protein. The table includes around 680,000 distinct CDR3 sequences, roughly 15% detected once. Sequenced here: PBMCs from the stem cell graft donor, sampled from the stem cell graft. Receptor source: a human donor who donated a stem cell graft to a child with acute myeloid leukemia.

This clonotype was counted ten times or more. In nucleotides, the CDR3 is TGCGCCAGCAGCCGTCAAAAGGGAGAAAAACTGTTTTTT. Protein sequence: CASSRQKGEKLFF. The chain uses TRBV5-1 and TRBJ1-4, with D unclear. The CDR3 is made up of 13 amino acids. Germline V gives CDR1 SGHRS, CDR2 YFSETQ. The V end was cut by 4 bases, the J end by 8 bases, with 12 bases between.

This sequence joins TRBV28 and TRBJ2-5; D perhaps matches TRBD1 (5 bases). The CDR3 length is 14 residues. Trimming shortened V by 6 bases and J by 0 bases, and 11 bases separated the two germline ends. Germline V gives CDR1 MDHEN, CDR2 SYDVKM. This chain's CDR3 is CASRTASYQETQYF. CDR3 nucleotide sequence: TGTGCCAGCAGGACAGCCTCCTACCAAGAGACCCAGTACTTC. The complete variable domain, with remaining parts taken from reference TRBV28 and TRBJ2-5, reads DVKVTQSSRYLVKRTGEKVFLECVQDMDHENMFWYRQDPGLGLRLIYFSYDVKMKEKGDIPEGYSVSREKKERFSLILESASTNQTSMYLCASRTASYQETQYFGPGTRLLVL.

The genes are TRBV5-1 and TRBJ1-4, with 7 bases lining up with TRBD1. Germline loops: CDR1 SGHRS, CDR2 YFSETQ. After removal of 4 bases from V and 3 bases from J, the junction contained 6 bases not matched to a gene. There are 15 residues in the CDR3. The CDR3 DNA reads TGCGCCAGCAGCGTGACAGGGCTGCCTAATGAAAAACTGTTTTTT. This translates into CASSVTGLPNEKLFF. The variable domain in full, completed from reference TRBV5-1 and TRBJ1-4, reads KAGVTQTPRYLIKTRGQQVTLSCSPISGHRSVSWYQQTPGQGLQFLFEYFSETQRNKGNFPGRFSGRQFSNSRSEMNVSTLELGDSALYLCASSVTGLPNEKLFFGSGTQLSVL.

This clonotype was observed many times. The chain joins TRBV20-1 to TRBJ2-7; a weak D match, TRBD1 (6 bases). With 2 bases removed from V and 5 bases from J, the gap between germline ends came to 19 bases. CDR3 length equals 15 residues. The germline V gene encodes CDR1 DFQATT and CDR2 SNEGSKA (reference sequence). CDR3 DNA sequence: TGCAGTGCTAGAAGTGTCGGGGCAGGGGTGGACGAGCAGTACTTC. Amino acid sequence: CSARSVGAGVDEQYF.

The chain links TRBV7-2 to TRBJ1-1; D remains ambiguous. V was pared by 4 bases and J by 3 bases, with 15 bases between. CDR1 is SGHTA and CDR2 is FQGNSA in the germline V gene. CDR3 size: 15 residues. For the CDR3, the DNA is TGTGCCAGCAGCTCCGCGCCGGGATCGGACACTGAAGCTTTCTTT. Residues: CASSSAPGSDTEAFF.

The table lists this clonotype with many counts. This rearrangement joins TRBV5-5 to TRBJ2-1; D gene ambiguous. Germline V gene lookup returns CDR1 SGHKS and CDR2 YYEKEE (reference sequence). V shed 4 bases and J shed 2 bases, with 7 bases lying between them. The CDR3 has 13 residues. The CDR3 spells CASSLQTYNEQFF. DNA of the CDR3: TGTGCCAGCAGCCTCCAGACCTACAATGAGCAGTTCTTC.

Note on this clonotype: A much larger clone lies one base from this, so it may be a read error. The rearrangement links TRBV20-1 to TRBJ2-1; TRBD1 or TRBD2 may be the D gene (5 bases each). Germline values: CDR1 DFQATT, CDR2 SNEGSKA (reference sequence). CDR3 length: 13 amino acids. V gave up 6 bases and J gave up 0 bases, with 9 bases separating them. This chain's CDR3 is CSATGTSYNEQFF. CDR3 DNA sequence: TGCAGTGCCACGGGGACCTCCTACAATGAGCAGTTCTTC.

This clonotype was observed at least ten times. The rearrangement links TRBV20-1 to TRBJ2-5; weak D call: TRBD2 (7 bases). V was trimmed by 6 bases and J by 9 bases, leaving 29 bases between them. The V gene's germline CDR1 is DFQATT and CDR2 SNEGSKA (reference sequence). The CDR3 contains 16 residues. CDR3 in DNA: TGCAGTGCAACCCGAGGGGGAGGGCCCGCGTCAAGGGCCCAGTACTTC. This encodes CSATRGGGPASRAQYF.

The chain couples TRBV5-5 to TRBJ2-3; 13 positions agree with TRBD2. Germline V CDR1 and CDR2: SGHKS, YYEKEE (reference sequence). The CDR3 contains 16 residues. The junction had 8 bases not matched to a gene; V was cut back by 4 bases and J by 6 bases. The CDR3 protein is CASSRTSGGLGDTQYF. Written as DNA, the CDR3 is TGTGCCAGCAGCCGGACTAGCGGGGGACTGGGGGATACGCAGTATTTT.

A word on this clonotype: A read error may explain this, as a much larger clone is one base away. This chain connects TRBV11-1 to TRBJ2-2; D might be TRBD1 (6 bases). V lost 4 bases, J lost 3 bases, and 9 bases lay in between. Per the germline V gene, CDR1 is SGHAT and CDR2 is FQDESV (reference sequence). The CDR3 contains 14 residues. CDR3 loop: CASSYHRDTGELFF. Written as DNA, the CDR3 is TGTGCCAGCAGCTACCACAGGGACACCGGGGAGCTGTTTTTT.

The genes are TRBV6-1 and TRBJ2-2, with a tentative D call TRBD2 (6 bases). The germline gives CDR1 MNHNS, CDR2 SASEGT. This CDR3 has 16 amino acids. V lost 6 bases, J lost 1 base, and 15 bases lay in between. CDR3 loop: CASRPGVGENTGELFF. DNA of the CDR3: TGTGCCAGCAGGCCGGGGGTGGGGGAGAACACCGGGGAGCTGTTTTTT.

This clonotype was seen at least ten times. The chain recombines TRBV7-2 with TRBJ2-1; no clear D. There are 12 residues in the CDR3. V lost 3 bases, J lost 4 bases, and 4 bases lay in between. Per germline, CDR1 SGHTA and CDR2 FQGNSA. The CDR3 reads CASSLQYNEQFF. The CDR3 coding sequence is TGTGCCAGCAGCTTGCAGTACAATGAGCAGTTCTTC.

The rearrangement joins TRBV2 to TRBJ2-1; D unresolved. V was pared by 7 bases and J by 10 bases, with 8 bases between. Germline lookup yields CDR1 SNHLY and CDR2 FYNNEI. This CDR3 comprises 10 residues. CDR3 amino acids: CASIGPEQFF. CDR3 nucleotides: TGTGCCAGCATCGGGCCAGAGCAGTTCTTC.

This clonotype appeared many times. V and J are TRBV5-5 and TRBJ1-6; 10 bases line up with TRBD1. The CDR3 length is 14 residues. Germline V lookup: CDR1 SGHKS, CDR2 YYEKEE (reference sequence). V dropped 5 bases and J dropped 9; count of bases not matched to a gene: 5. The CDR3 loop reads CASSTGQGSSPLHF. In nucleotides, the CDR3 is TGTGCCAGCAGTACGGGACAGGGGAGTTCACCCCTCCACTTT.

This clonotype was observed a handful of times. The chain couples TRBV12-3 or TRBV12-4 to TRBJ2-3, with D tentatively TRBD2 (6 bases). CDR3 size: 15 residues. The V and J ends lost 6 bases and 4 bases respectively, with 17 bases between them. CDR3 sequence: CASSSSGGSPDTQYF. The CDR3 DNA reads TGTGCCAGCAGCTCCTCCGGGGGTAGCCCAGATACGCAGTATTTT.

V usage is TRBV7-2 and J usage is TRBJ2-2, with a possible D match to TRBD1 (5 bases). From germline, CDR1 is SGHTA and CDR2 FQGNSA. CDR3 length equals 16 residues. Trimming stripped 2 bases from V and 2 bases from J, with 12 bases between. In DNA, the CDR3 is TGTGCCAGCAGCTTAAATCAGGGTCCCAACACCGGGGAGCTGTTTTTT. Translated: CASSLNQGPNTGELFF.

V is TRBV24-1 and J is TRBJ2-3, with D perhaps TRBD1 (6 bases). Germline CDR1 and CDR2: KGHDR and SFDVKD. Trimming stripped 5 bases from V and 1 base from J, with 18 bases between. CDR3 length: 17 amino acids. CDR3 sequence reads: CATSAPSTGDRTDTQYF. The CDR3 DNA reads TGTGCCACCAGTGCCCCATCGACAGGAGATCGCACAGATACGCAGTATTTT.

This clonotype was seen ten or more times. The chain links TRBV29-1 to TRBJ2-3; 9 bases fit TRBD2. V was pared by 1 base and J by 6 bases, with 5 bases of the junction left unmatched. From germline, CDR1 is SQVTM and CDR2 ANQGSEA. There are 14 residues in the CDR3. Here the CDR3 reads CSVEGLAGLDTQYF. DNA for the CDR3: TGCAGCGTTGAAGGGCTAGCGGGGCTCGATACGCAGTATTTT.

This clonotype was found a few times. The chain recombines TRBV11-2 with TRBJ2-3; D is perhaps TRBD2 (6 bases). The V end lost 7 bases, the J end lost 0 bases, and 17 bases lay between the germline ends. CDR1 and CDR2 (germline): SGHAT, FQNNGV. CDR3 length: 16 residues. In nucleotides, the CDR3 is TGTGCCAGCACCTTCCCGGGCGGGGTGAGCACAGATACGCAGTATTTT. This translates into CASTFPGGVSTDTQYF.

This clonotype was observed many times. The J gene is TRBJ1-1, the V gene TRBV20-1; D is undetermined. From germline, CDR1 is DFQATT and CDR2 SNEGSKA (reference sequence). This CDR3 contains 12 residues. Trimming cost V 4 bases and J 6 bases, with 12 bases left between them. DNA for the CDR3: TGCAGTGCTATTGGTAATGCACCTGAAGCTTTCTTT. This translates into CSAIGNAPEAFF.

The sample holds many counts of this clonotype. The rearrangement links TRBV20-1 to TRBJ2-5; D remains unclear. The CDR3 spans 13 residues. V gave up 0 bases and J gave up 4 bases, with 9 bases separating them. Germline V gene lookup returns CDR1 DFQATT and CDR2 SNEGSKA (reference sequence). CDR3 bases: TGCAGTGCTAGAGATCCCGCGGCAGAGACCCAGTACTTC. It specifies CSARDPAAETQYF.

The chain uses TRBV10-1 and TRBJ1-1, with 9 bases aligning to TRBD1. Germline CDR1 reads WNHNN; CDR2 reads SYGVQD (reference sequence). Germline trimming cut 6 bases from V and 4 bases from J; bases unmatched to any gene: 12. The length of the CDR3 is 16 residues. The CDR3 here is CASSSFAGQGGTEAFF. CDR3 nucleotide sequence: TGCGCCAGCAGCTCTTTCGCGGGACAGGGAGGCACTGAAGCTTTCTTT.

The genes are TRBV5-5 and TRBJ2-2, with D perhaps TRBD1 (6 bases). V lost 5 bases to trimming and J lost 8 bases, with 13 bases between them. This CDR3 spans 13 amino acids. Per germline, CDR1 SGHKS and CDR2 YYEKEE (reference sequence). Written as DNA, the CDR3 is TGTGCCAGCAGGGGCATGGGGGCTGGGGAGCTGTTTTTT. Its translation is CASRGMGAGELFF.

This clonotype was seen more than once but under ten times. The chain combines TRBV7-2 with TRBJ2-3; 7 nucleotides agree with TRBD1. Trimming took 5 bases from V and 0 from J; bases not matched to a gene: 5. Germline V gives CDR1 SGHTA, CDR2 FQGNSA. The CDR3 runs 15 residues. The CDR3 here is CASSRGTVSTDTQYF. The CDR3 DNA is TGTGCCAGCAGCCGAGGGACAGTGAGCACAGATACGCAGTATTTT.

The table lists this clonotype with a few counts. The CDR3 nucleotides are TGTGCCACCAGCCCCTGGCCGTACGGCTCTGGAAACACCATATATTTT. It translates to CATSPWPYGSGNTIYF. The chain joins TRBV15 to TRBJ1-3, with D unresolved. Germline CDR1 LNHNV, CDR2 YYDKDF (reference sequence). The CDR3 is 16 amino acids. V was trimmed by 5 bases and J by 0 bases, leaving 14 bases between them.

This clonotype was detected only a few times. The rearrangement joins TRBV7-9 to TRBJ2-5; the D is unclear. Looked up from germline, CDR1 is SEHNR and CDR2 is FQNEAQ (reference sequence). The CDR3 is 12 residues long. Trimming shortened V by 8 bases and J by 5 bases, and 12 bases separated the two germline ends. The CDR3 is CASYGLGETQYF. The CDR3 DNA sequence: TGTGCCAGCTATGGCCTGGGGGAGACCCAGTACTTC.

The table lists this clonotype with a few counts. The chain joins TRBV12-3 or TRBV12-4 to TRBJ1-5, with D possibly matching TRBD1 (6 bases). The CDR3 is 13 amino acids. The V end lost 3 bases, the J end lost 9 bases, and 12 bases lay between the germline ends. CDR3 protein: CASSFKEGGPQHF. In nucleotides, the CDR3 is TGTGCCAGCAGTTTTAAGGAGGGGGGGCCCCAGCATTTT.

This clonotype was seen at least ten times. The J gene is TRBJ1-2, the V gene TRBV29-1; D uncertain. The CDR3 is made up of 13 amino acids. V lost 0 bases to trimming and J lost 2 bases, with 7 bases between them. Germline V lookup: CDR1 SQVTM, CDR2 ANQGSEA. CDR3: CSVEEGTNYGYTF. The CDR3 nucleotides are TGCAGCGTTGAAGAGGGTACAAACTATGGCTACACCTTC.

V is TRBV29-1 and J is TRBJ1-2, with D possibly being TRBD1 (6 bases). This CDR3 spans 15 amino acids. Trimming left V 5 bases short and J 0 bases short, with 16 bases between. CDR1 SQVTM and CDR2 ANQGSEA come from the germline V gene. CDR3 sequence: CSVYATGTPNYGYTF. CDR3 nucleotide sequence: TGCAGCGTTTATGCTACCGGGACACCTAACTATGGCTACACCTTC.

This rearrangement joins TRBV4-3 to TRBJ2-7; TRBD1 aligns across 7 bases. There are 15 residues in the CDR3. V dropped 1 base and J dropped 2; count of bases not matched to a gene: 5. Germline V gene lookup returns CDR1 LGHNA and CDR2 YSLEER. CDR3 loop: CASSQAHRGPYEQYF. The CDR3 bases are TGCGCCAGCAGCCAAGCACACAGGGGACCCTACGAGCAGTACTTC.

This clonotype was seen a single time. The genes are TRBV3-1 and TRBJ1-5; D may be TRBD1 (5 bases). The V gene lost 3 bases and the J gene lost 8 bases, with 14 bases spanning the gap. CDR1 and CDR2 from the germline V gene are LGHDT and YNNKEL (reference sequence). The CDR3 is 14 amino acids. The CDR3 loop reads CASSHRASSEPQHF. CDR3 bases: TGTGCCAGCAGCCACAGGGCCTCGTCGGAGCCCCAGCATTTT.